This T cell receptor (beta chain) is drawn from a study of CD8+ T cells in alopecia areata. V was cut by 1 base and J by 4 bases, with 14 bases left in between. Per the germline V gene, CDR1 is SQVTM and CDR2 is ANQGSEA. This CDR3 has 15 residues. Reverse transcription of extracted RNA yielded cDNA, which provided the sequencing template. Sequencing used immunoSEQ multiplex PCR; TCRdb keeps in-frame clones, though not all of them. The data hold hundreds of thousands of clones, with under 80% observed a single time. The genes are TRBV29-1 and TRBJ2-1; D gene unclear. The source was CD4+ T cells sorted from blood, collected at week 0. The origin of this receptor is a human donor with alopecia areata. The DNA of the CDR3 is TGCAGCGTTGAAGGGGAAACCCGGGCGTACAATGAGCAGTTCTTC. Amino acid sequence: CSVEGETRAYNEQFF.